These T cell receptor beta chains were read from a single sample in a study of OX40 agonist ivuxolimab in advanced cancers. The table came from immunoSEQ multiplex PCR; TCRdb's copy has only in-frame clones and leaves some out. The sample lists more than 2,000 clones; about 86% were seen once. This material consisted of CD4+ or CD8+ T cells sorted from blood, taken in a trial of the OX40 agonist ivuxolimab. The receptors were gathered from an adult with an advanced solid tumor such as melanoma, head and neck, liver or kidney cancer. Both conserved end residues are part of each CDR3. A D gene is named only where the DNA matches it firmly. Only part of the rows carry a size: once, few, many, or a class if the clone is expanded.

J | size | V | D | DNA | CDR3
TRBJ2-7 | NA | TRBV6-1 | TRBD2 | TGTGCCAGCAGTGAAACGGGAGGGATCTTCGAGCAGTACTTC | CASSETGGIFEQYF
TRBJ1-1 | NA | TRBV7-3 | NA | TGTGCCAGCAGCTTACGGGGAAGCACTGAAGCTTTCTTT | CASSLRGSTEAFF
TRBJ2-2 | NA | TRBV13 | NA | TGTGCCAGCAGCCGAACTGACAGGAATCACGGGGAGCTGTTTTTT | CASSRTDRNHGELFF
TRBJ2-7 | NA | TRBV29-1 | NA | TGCAGCGTTCCATCAGGGGGGCGGGGCGAGCAGTACTTC | CSVPSGGRGEQYF
TRBJ1-1 | NA | TRBV7-9 | NA | TGTGCCAGCAGCTTAGTAGGGAGGGACACTGAAGCTTTCTTT | CASSLVGRDTEAFF
TRBJ2-1 | few | TRBV11-2 | TRBD2 | TGTGCCAGCAGCTTAGATCTAAGGCTAGCGGGAGGGTACGAGCAGTTCTTC | CASSLDLRLAGGYEQFF
TRBJ2-1 | once | TRBV11-2 | NA | TGTGCCAGCGGGTTTCGGCCGGTGTTCTTC | CASGFRPVFF
TRBJ2-3 | NA | TRBV9 | TRBD2 | TGTGCCAGCAGCGGAACCGGGGGGACGCAGTATTTT | CASSGTGGTQYF
TRBJ2-7 | NA | TRBV5-6 | NA | TGTGCCAGCAGCTTGGCGGCCCAGGAGCAGTACTTC | CASSLAAQEQYF
TRBJ2-5 | NA | TRBV7-6 | NA | TGTGCCAGCAGCCCCAAAGGGGGGGGATTCCAAGAGACCCAGTACTTC | CASSPKGGGFQETQYF
TRBJ2-5 | NA | TRBV9 | TRBD1 | TGTGCCAGCAGCGCAACAGGGGCGAACCTAGAGACCCAGTACTTC | CASSATGANLETQYF
TRBJ1-4 | NA | TRBV30 | NA | TGTGCCTGGAGTGTTAGAGGGTACGGCGAAAAACTGTTTTTT | CAWSVRGYGEKLFF
TRBJ2-5 | NA | TRBV12-2 | NA | TGTGCAAGTCGCTTTGAAGCGGAGGGCGGGGAGACCCAGTACTTC | CASRFEAEGGETQYF
TRBJ2-7 | NA | TRBV4-1 | NA | TGCGCCAGCAGCGTCAGGGGGGCCTACGAGCAGTACTTC | CASSVRGAYEQYF
TRBJ1-1 | NA | TRBV27 | NA | TGTGCCAGCAGTTTACGGACAGATGGCACTGAAGCTTTCTTT | CASSLRTDGTEAFF